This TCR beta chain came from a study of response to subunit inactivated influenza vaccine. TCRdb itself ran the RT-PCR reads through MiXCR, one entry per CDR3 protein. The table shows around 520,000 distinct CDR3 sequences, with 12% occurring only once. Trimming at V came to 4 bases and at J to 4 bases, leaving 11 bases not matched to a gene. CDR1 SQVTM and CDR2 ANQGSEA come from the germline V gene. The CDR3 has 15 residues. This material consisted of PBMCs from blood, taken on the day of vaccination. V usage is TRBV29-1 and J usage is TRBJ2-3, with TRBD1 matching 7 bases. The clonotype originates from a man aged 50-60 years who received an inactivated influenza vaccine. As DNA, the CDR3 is TGCAGCGTTGTTTTGGTAGGGGGCCGTGCAGATACGCAGTATTTT. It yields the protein CSVVLVGGRADTQYF.